The next 30 T cell receptor beta chains were all read from a single sample in a study of OX40 agonist ivuxolimab in advanced cancers. Sequencing used immunoSEQ multiplex PCR; TCRdb keeps in-frame clones, though not all of them. Of 55,000 to 60,000 clones in the sample, about 85% are singletons; the top ten hold over 2.5%. Sequencing used CD4+ or CD8+ T cells sorted from blood, obtained in a trial of the OX40 agonist ivuxolimab. These receptors all come from an adult with an advanced solid tumor such as melanoma, head and neck, liver or kidney cancer.

The gene calls are TRBV5-1 and TRBJ2-5; D is unclear. The germline gives CDR1 SGHRS, CDR2 YFSETQ. Trimming stripped 4 bases from V and 2 bases from J, with 9 bases between. CDR3 size: 13 residues. CDR3 coding DNA: TGCGCCAGCAGCCGCCAACCGCAAGAGACCCAGTACTTC. Its translation: CASSRQPQETQYF. Drawing the rest from reference TRBV5-1 and TRBJ2-5, the complete variable domain is KAGVTQTPRYLIKTRGQQVTLSCSPISGHRSVSWYQQTPGQGLQFLFEYFSETQRNKGNFPGRFSGRQFSNSRSEMNVSTLELGDSALYLCASSRQPQETQYFGPGTRLLVL.

The gene calls are TRBV11-2 and TRBJ1-3; D remains unclear. Germline V gene data show CDR1 as SGHAT and CDR2 as FQNNGV. This CDR3 is 15 amino acids long. V lost 2 bases to trimming and J lost 0 bases, with 8 bases between them. The DNA for the CDR3 is TGTGCCAGCAGCTTATCCACAAACTCTGGAAACACCATATATTTT. Translation: CASSLSTNSGNTIYF.

The table lists this clone with a few counts. The chain couples TRBV7-8 to TRBJ2-5; 7 nucleotides align to TRBD2. There are 14 residues in the CDR3. Germline CDR1 is SGHVS and CDR2 is FQNEAQ. The V and J ends lost 1 base and 5 bases, in that order; junction bases with no gene match: 4. CDR3 protein: CASSLGTRYETQYF. CDR3 DNA: TGTGCCAGCAGCTTAGGGACTAGATACGAGACCCAGTACTTC. The complete variable domain, with remaining parts taken from reference TRBV7-8 and TRBJ2-5, reads GAGVSQSPRYKVAKRGQDVALRCDPISGHVSLFWYQQALGQGPEFLTYFQNEAQLDKSGLPSDRFFAERPEGSVSTLKIQRTQQEDSAVYLCASSLGTRYETQYFGPGTRLLVL.

The chain recombines TRBV7-2 with TRBJ2-7; tentative D call: TRBD1 (6 bases). The V and J ends lost 7 bases and 2 bases respectively, with 15 bases between them. CDR1 is SGHTA and CDR2 is FQGNSA in the germline V gene. The CDR3 runs to 14 residues. This CDR3 reads CASTENAGAYEQYF. The DNA for the CDR3 is TGTGCCAGCACCGAAAATGCAGGGGCCTACGAGCAGTACTTC.

As for this clone: Additional DNA sequences in this sample encode the identical CDR3. V is TRBV18 and J is TRBJ2-7; no clear D. Looked up from germline, CDR1 is KGHSH and CDR2 is LQKENI. V was pared by 0 bases and J by 0 bases, with 3 bases between. The CDR3 spans 13 residues. CDR3 bases: TGTGCCAGCTCACCACCGAGCTCCTACGAGCAGTACTTC. Its protein product is CASSPPSSYEQYF.

V and J are TRBV6-1 and TRBJ2-5; a weak D match, TRBD2 (6 bases). This CDR3 has 13 residues. Germline V gives CDR1 MNHNS, CDR2 SASEGT. V dropped 7 bases and J dropped 2 bases, with 11 bases sitting between them. The CDR3 reads CASKLASQETQYF. CDR3 DNA sequence: TGTGCCAGCAAGCTAGCGTCACAAGAGACCCAGTACTTC.

The J gene is TRBJ2-1, the V gene TRBV6-1; 7 bases agree with TRBD2. The CDR3 is 15 residues long. Germline V gene lookup returns CDR1 MNHNS and CDR2 SASEGT. The trim removed 1 base at V and 0 bases at J, leaving 0 bases unmatched. The CDR3 DNA sequence: TGTGCCAGCAGTGAAGGCGGGAGCTCCTACAATGAGCAGTTCTTC. Translated, it gives CASSEGGSSYNEQFF.

This clone was detected once. This rearrangement joins TRBV7-2 to TRBJ1-1, with 7 bases fitting TRBD1. Germline V gene sequence: CDR1 SGHTA, CDR2 FQGNSA. Losses at the gene ends were 5 bases for V and 0 bases for J; bases not matched to a gene: 6. CDR3 size: 15 residues. CDR3 nucleotide sequence: TGTGCCAGCAGCCCCCGACAGGGAATGAACACTGAAGCTTTCTTT. This codes for CASSPRQGMNTEAFF.

The chain carries TRBV5-4 and TRBJ1-4; no clear D. Germline assignment: CDR1 SGHNT and CDR2 YYREEE (reference sequence). The ends were cut back, 1 base at V and 5 bases at J, with 12 bases in the middle. This CDR3 is 15 amino acids long. This CDR3 is CASSLSSSLNEKLFF. The CDR3 DNA reads TGTGCCAGCAGCTTGAGCAGTTCCTTGAATGAAAAACTGTTTTTT.

The gene calls are TRBV19 and TRBJ2-1; 11 bases are shared with TRBD2. This CDR3 spans 15 amino acids. Germline CDR1 LNHDA, CDR2 SQIVND (reference sequence). The ends lost 7 bases at V and 4 bases at J; junction bases unmatched: 6. CDR3 DNA sequence: TGTGCCAGTACCAAGGGGACTAGCGGATACAATGAGCAGTTCTTC. Translated: CASTKGTSGYNEQFF.

This clone was picked up one time. The gene calls are TRBV7-6 and TRBJ2-3; D is unclear. With 5 bases removed from V and 4 bases from J, the gap between germline ends came to 10 bases. This CDR3 region has 13 residues. The V gene's germline CDR1 is SGHVS and CDR2 FNYEAQ. In DNA, the CDR3 is TGTGCCAGCAGCCCGGGTGTTCCAGATACGCAGTATTTT. This codes for CASSPGVPDTQYF.

V and J are TRBV11-3 and TRBJ1-1; possible D gene TRBD1, 5 bases. The CDR3 is 13 amino acids. Germline values: CDR1 SGHNT, CDR2 YENEEA. Trimming took off 5 bases at V and 11 bases at J, with 18 bases between the two ends. This CDR3 is CASSLSQGDRAFF. CDR3 bases: TGTGCCAGCAGCCTCTCCCAGGGTGATCGGGCTTTCTTT.

This sequence joins TRBV29-1 and TRBJ2-7; the D is unclear. The CDR3 spans 13 residues. Trimming pared 4 bases from V and 4 bases from J, leaving 14 bases between. The germline V gene encodes CDR1 SQVTM and CDR2 ANQGSEA. DNA for the CDR3: TGCAGCGTTGTAGACTCTAAAAGTTACGAGCAGTACTTC. Translating gives CSVVDSKSYEQYF.

The chain is built from TRBV5-1 and TRBJ2-5, with D unresolved. There are 14 residues in the CDR3. Germline V gene lookup returns CDR1 SGHRS and CDR2 YFSETQ. Trimming took off 0 bases at V and 2 bases at J, with 8 bases between the two ends. The CDR3 reads CASSLVARQETQYF. The CDR3 DNA reads TGCGCCAGCAGCTTGGTGGCCAGACAAGAGACCCAGTACTTC. The full variable domain, in which reference TRBV5-1 and TRBJ2-5 provide the parts outside the CDR3, is KAGVTQTPRYLIKTRGQQVTLSCSPISGHRSVSWYQQTPGQGLQFLFEYFSETQRNKGNFPGRFSGRQFSNSRSEMNVSTLELGDSALYLCASSLVARQETQYFGPGTRLLVL.

The rearrangement links TRBV18 to TRBJ1-1; D uncertain. The CDR3 runs 14 residues. V lost 3 bases to trimming and J lost 2 bases, with 10 bases between them. In germline, CDR1 is KGHSH, CDR2 LQKENI. Here the CDR3 reads CASSPLELNTEAFF. The CDR3 DNA reads TGTGCCAGCTCACCGCTGGAGTTAAACACTGAAGCTTTCTTT.

This clone has more than one count but fewer than ten. The CDR3 reads CASSEQGDQPQHF. CDR3 sequence (DNA): TGTGCCAGCAGTGAACAGGGAGATCAGCCCCAGCATTTT. This rearrangement joins TRBV9 to TRBJ1-5; a possible D gene is TRBD1 (6 bases). In germline, CDR1 is SGDLS, CDR2 YYNGEE. The CDR3 is made up of 13 amino acids. V was trimmed by 5 bases and J by 5 bases, leaving 11 bases between them.

As regards this clone: The sample holds other DNA sequences that translate to the same CDR3. The V and J genes are TRBV5-6 and TRBJ1-1, with unresolved D. Germline assignment: CDR1 SGHDT and CDR2 YYEEEE. The germline V and J ends were trimmed by 1 base and 1 base, with 2 bases remaining between them. This CDR3 region has 12 residues. CDR3: CASSLPNTEAFF. The DNA of the CDR3 is TGTGCCAGCAGCTTGCCGAACACTGAAGCTTTCTTT.

The CDR3 region is CASSLGRGRYTEAFF. CDR3 in DNA: TGTGCCAGCAGCTTAGGCAGGGGGCGTTACACTGAAGCTTTCTTT. The V call is TRBV7-9, the J call TRBJ1-1; 8 bases are a match to TRBD1. V shed 1 base, J shed 3 bases, and the junction held 4 bases outside the gene matches. The CDR3 has 15 residues. Germline V gene sequence: CDR1 SEHNR, CDR2 FQNEAQ (reference sequence).

The gene calls are TRBV5-6 and TRBJ1-1; 9 nucleotides line up with TRBD1. The CDR3 has 15 residues. V was pared by 2 bases and J by 4 bases, with 6 bases of the junction left unmatched. Germline V CDR1 and CDR2: SGHDT, YYEEEE. The CDR3 DNA reads TGTGCCAGCAGCTTACCCGGGACAGGGAGCACTGAAGCTTTCTTT. Translated: CASSLPGTGSTEAFF.

V and J are TRBV7-6 and TRBJ1-4, with 10 bases fitting TRBD1. This CDR3 contains 17 residues. V dropped 4 bases and J dropped 4; count of bases not matched to a gene: 9. Germline lookup yields CDR1 SGHVS and CDR2 FNYEAQ. CDR3 nucleotide sequence: TGTGCCAGCAGCTCTTTGGGATGGGACAGGGGTAATGAAAAACTGTTTTTT. Translating gives CASSSLGWDRGNEKLFF.

This clone was observed a few times. This sequence joins TRBV7-2 and TRBJ1-1; D not certain. Trimming left V 5 bases short and J 0 bases short, with 7 bases between. Looked up from germline, CDR1 is SGHTA and CDR2 is FQGNSA. This CDR3 comprises 13 residues. CDR3 residues: CASSPFVNTEAFF. The CDR3 region has the DNA TGTGCCAGCAGCCCCTTCGTGAACACTGAAGCTTTCTTT.

The rearrangement uses TRBV7-9 and TRBJ1-2; 7 bases are shared with TRBD1. V trimming: 5 bases; J trimming: 8 bases; junction bases outside the gene matches: 14. The CDR3 extends over 15 amino acids. Germline assignment: CDR1 SEHNR and CDR2 FQNEAQ (reference sequence). The CDR3: CASSHASRGPMGYTF. CDR3 nucleotides: TGTGCCAGCAGCCACGCCAGTAGGGGGCCCATGGGCTACACCTTC.

The rearrangement links TRBV19 to TRBJ2-2; D is perhaps TRBD2 (5 bases). This CDR3 contains 16 residues. V lost 3 bases and J 1 base, leaving 12 bases between the germline ends. From germline, CDR1 is LNHDA and CDR2 SQIVND (reference sequence). The CDR3 DNA is TGTGCCAGTAGTATCGATCGGGAAGGGAACACCGGGGAGCTGTTTTTT. It encodes CASSIDREGNTGELFF.

The rearrangement joins TRBV4-2 to TRBJ2-7; 8 bases are a match to TRBD1. V dropped 0 bases and J dropped 0; count of bases not matched to a gene: 4. CDR3 size: 16 residues. CDR1 is LGHNA, CDR2 YNFKEQ, per germline. DNA for the CDR3: TGTGCCAGCAGCCAAGAGGGACAGGAGTTCTCCTACGAGCAGTACTTC. This gives the protein CASSQEGQEFSYEQYF.

This clone was found a few times. The chain couples TRBV6-5 to TRBJ1-2; D is perhaps TRBD1 (5 bases). From germline, CDR1 is MNHEY and CDR2 SVGAGI. This CDR3 region has 15 residues. V was shortened by 2 bases and J by 4 bases, with 14 bases between the two germline ends. The CDR3 is CASSYLGTAGYGYTF. CDR3 coding DNA: TGTGCCAGCAGTTACCTCGGGACGGCAGGCTATGGCTACACCTTC.

The chain joins TRBV5-1 to TRBJ2-7; TRBD1 agrees at 9 bases. The CDR3 spans 15 residues. Trimming cost V 4 bases and J 4 bases; bases outside gene matches: 9. In germline, CDR1 is SGHRS, CDR2 YFSETQ. CDR3 loop: CASSLWTGVEYEQYF. In DNA form, the CDR3 reads TGCGCCAGCAGCCTTTGGACAGGGGTAGAATACGAGCAGTACTTC.

This chain links TRBV4-3 with TRBJ1-2, with D possibly being TRBD1 (6 bases). V was pared by 1 base and J by 8 bases, with 14 bases between. Germline CDR1 and CDR2: LGHNA and YSLEER. This CDR3 has 14 residues. The CDR3 DNA follows: TGCGCCAGCAGCCAAGTCCCAGGGGCTGAAGGCTACACCTTC. It is translated as CASSQVPGAEGYTF.

The rearrangement joins TRBV27 to TRBJ2-7; TRBD1 matches 9 bases. After removal of 7 bases from V and 6 bases from J, the junction contained 7 bases not matched to a gene. The CDR3 runs to 13 residues. Germline-derived CDR1 and CDR2 are MNHEY and SMNVEV (reference sequence). CDR3 loop: CASKGTGFSEQYF. The CDR3 bases are TGTGCCAGCAAAGGGACAGGGTTTAGCGAGCAGTACTTC.

The chain is built from TRBV27 and TRBJ2-7; the D gene could be TRBD1 or TRBD2 (5 bases each). The germline CDR1 and CDR2 sequences are MNHEY and SMNVEV (reference sequence). The CDR3 runs to 15 residues. V lost 3 bases, J lost 2 bases, and 14 bases lay in between. The CDR3 loop reads CASSLRWDGTYEQYF. CDR3 sequence (DNA): TGTGCCAGCAGTTTGAGATGGGACGGAACCTACGAGCAGTACTTC.

J is TRBJ1-2 and V is TRBV4-1; D uncertain. The length of the CDR3 is 14 residues. The V and J ends lost 2 bases and 3 bases respectively, with 10 bases between them. The V gene's germline CDR1 is MGHRA and CDR2 YSYEKL. The DNA of the CDR3 is TGCGCCAGCAGCCAACAGGAGGACGACTATGGCTACACCTTC. Amino acid sequence: CASSQQEDDYGYTF.